The rows below give T cell receptor beta chains drawn from one sample of a study of cytomegalovirus exposure and HLA in healthy donors. Sequencing was performed with immunoSEQ multiplex PCR; in TCRdb, only in-frame clones are kept and a portion is missing. The table has more than 150,000 clones, less than 90% seen once; the top ten hold 0.2% to 0.3%. Sequencing was performed on PBMCs. These receptors were collected from a girl in the first two years of life in good health and CMV-seronegative. Each CDR3 is given with its conserved first and last residue. Each record gives: V gene, clone size, D gene, J gene, CDR3 DNA, CDR3 protein. The D gene is left open where the match is weak. The size entry is marked missing in some rows and otherwise reads once, few, many or a size class.

TRBV5-8	-	TRBD1	TRBJ1-6	TGTGCCAGCAGCCATGGGACAGTCTATAATTCACCCCTCCACTTT	CASSHGTVYNSPLHF
TRBV9	-	TRBD1	TRBJ1-5	TGTGCCAGCAGCGTAGGTAATGACAGGGGAGGCAATCAGCCCCAGCATTTT	CASSVGNDRGGNQPQHF
TRBV7-3	-	TRBD2	TRBJ2-1	TGTGCCAGCAGCTTAAGTCTTCCGGGACTAGCGGGAGTAGGGGAAGGAAATGAGCAGTTCTTC	CASSLSLPGLAGVGEGNEQFF
TRBV19	-	TRBD2	TRBJ2-3	TGTGCCAGTAGTATTTATAGCGGGGTCGTCACAGATACGCAGTATTTT	CASSIYSGVVTDTQYF
TRBV6-1	-	-	TRBJ1-3	TGTGCCAGCAGTAACAGGGTTTCTGGAAACACCATATATTTT	CASSNRVSGNTIYF
TRBV12-5	-	-	TRBJ1-6	TGTGCTAGTGGTAGAACAGCGACTAGCTCCTATAATTCACCCCTCCACTTT	CASGRTATSSYNSPLHF
TRBV19	-	-	TRBJ2-1	TGTGCCCTATTCTTGCCGAGCTCCTACAATGAGCAGTTCTTC	CALFLPSSYNEQFF
TRBV6-4	-	-	TRBJ2-7	TGTGCCAGCGTGGGCGACGAAGCCTCCTGGTCCTACGGGCAGTACTTC	CASVGDEASWSYGQYF
TRBV7-7	-	TRBD2	TRBJ2-7	TGTGCCAGCAGCTTGGGGAGGGGTGACTACGAGCAGTACTTC	CASSLGRGDYEQYF
TRBV11-1	once	-	TRBJ2-4	TGTGCCAGCAGCTTGGGCTCTGCGGGGACGGCCAAAAACATTCAGTACTTC	CASSLGSAGTAKNIQYF
TRBV7-9	-	TRBD1	TRBJ2-1	TGTGCCAGCAGCTTAGTGACAGGGTTTGCAAATGAGCAGTTCTTC	CASSLVTGFANEQFF
TRBV5-4	-	TRBD2	TRBJ2-1	TGTGCCAGCAGCTTGGGATCTAGCGGCTCCTTAATAGAGCAGTTCTTC	CASSLGSSGSLIEQFF
TRBV5-1	-	TRBD1	TRBJ1-4	TGCGCCAGCAGCCCCTTGGACCCCAGGGGGAGACGGGAAAAACTGTTTTTT	CASSPLDPRGRREKLFF
TRBV30	-	-	TRBJ2-7	TGTGCCTGGAGTGTAGACAGGAACCTGGGGAAGCAGTACTTC	CAWSVDRNLGKQYF
TRBV7-2	-	-	TRBJ2-7	TGTGCCAGCAGTCTTCATAGCGGATTTACCTACGAGCAGTACTTC	CASSLHSGFTYEQYF
TRBV27	-	-	TRBJ2-2	TGTGCCAGCAGTTTATGGGCAGGGGCGAACACCGGGGAGCTGTTTTTT	CASSLWAGANTGELFF
TRBV27	-	TRBD1	TRBJ2-3	TGTGCCAGCAGTTTAGACAGGGGGTTTGTCGATACGCAGTATTTT	CASSLDRGFVDTQYF
TRBV6-5	-	-	TRBJ1-2	TGTGCCAGCAGTTTAAACAGGGATAACTATGGCTACACCTTC	CASSLNRDNYGYTF
TRBV21-1	-	-	TRBJ2-1	TGTGCCAGCAGCAAAGCGCGGGAACAGGGGGTTGAGAACAATGAGCAGTTCTTC	CASSKAREQGVENNEQFF
TRBV7-8	-	-	TRBJ1-1	TGTGCCAGCAGCCGTCGGGAACGGAACACTGAAGCTTTCTTT	CASSRRERNTEAFF
TRBV2	-	-	TRBJ2-3	TGTGCCAGCATGATGAGGCCAGATACGCAGTATTTT	CASMMRPDTQYF
TRBV4-1	-	TRBD1	TRBJ1-6	TGCGCCAGCAGCCAAGAATCCTCCGGGACAGGGTGGAATTCACCCCTCCACTTT	CASSQESSGTGWNSPLHF
TRBV7-9	-	TRBD1	TRBJ2-3	TGTGCCAGCAGCTTCAATCGACAGGGTGCGCAGTATTTT	CASSFNRQGAQYF
TRBV10-1	-	-	TRBJ2-2	TGCGCCAGCAGCAGACTCACAAACACCGGGGAGCTGTTTTTT	CASSRLTNTGELFF
TRBV7-3	-	TRBD2	TRBJ2-3	TGTGCCAGCAGCTTGGGCCGGGACTATCCTTCAACTAGCACAGATACGCAGTATTTT	CASSLGRDYPSTSTDTQYF
TRBV7-9	-	TRBD2	TRBJ2-1	TGTGCCAGCAGCCGACTAGCGGAGACCCGGGAGCAGTTCTTC	CASSRLAETREQFF
TRBV15	-	-	TRBJ2-7	TGTGCCACCAGCAGAGATTCGGTCGCGGCAGTCATTTACTTC	CATSRDSVAAVIYF
TRBV11-3	once	-	TRBJ2-5	TGTGCCAGCAGCCCGGACAGCCTTAAGGGGACCCAGTACTTC	CASSPDSLKGTQYF
TRBV2	-	TRBD1	TRBJ2-1	TGTGCCACGGACAGGGGGCAAGGCTCCTACAATGAGCAGTTCTTC	CATDRGQGSYNEQFF
TRBV27	-	-	TRBJ1-1	TGTGCCAGCAGCTCAGGGACTGAAGCTTTCTTT	CASSSGTEAFF
TRBV6-1	-	TRBD1	TRBJ1-1	TGTGCCAGCAGTGGACAGGGGAACACTGAAGCTTTCTTT	CASSGQGNTEAFF
TRBV7-3	once	TRBD2	TRBJ2-3	TGTGCCAGCAGCCCCAATAGCGGGGGGCTTAGCACAGATACGCAGTATTTT	CASSPNSGGLSTDTQYF
TRBV7-6	-	-	TRBJ2-1	TGTGCCAGCAGCTTAGTGGTGCGGGGCAATGAGCAGTTCTTC	CASSLVVRGNEQFF
TRBV11-2	-	-	TRBJ2-1	TGTGCCAGCAGCTTAGCCCATAGATCTAGCTCGGGGTTGTACAATGAGCAGTTCTTC	CASSLAHRSSSGLYNEQFF
TRBV9	-	TRBD1	TRBJ2-7	TGTGCCAGCAGCGTAGGACAGGGATCTGCCTACGAGCAGTACTTC	CASSVGQGSAYEQYF
TRBV2	-	-	TRBJ2-2	TGTGCCAGCAGTGTCTGGACAGTTAACACCGGGGAGCTGTTTTTT	CASSVWTVNTGELFF
TRBV10-1	-	TRBD2	TRBJ2-7	TGCGCCAGCAGTGGGTGGACTAGCGGTACCTACGAGCAGTACTTC	CASSGWTSGTYEQYF
TRBV4-2	-	-	TRBJ1-2	TGTGCCAGCAGCCCCGGGGGGATTAAGATGTCCGGGCATGGCTACACCTTC	CASSPGGIKMSGHGYTF
TRBV4-3	-	-	TRBJ2-7	TGCGCCAGCAGCCAAGATCGGCCCACAGGTTTCTACGAGCAGTACTTC	CASSQDRPTGFYEQYF
TRBV19	-	TRBD2	TRBJ2-2	TGTTGTGTCGGGGGGGCCAGCGCCGGGGAGCTGTTTTTT	CCVGGASAGELFF
TRBV5-1	few	TRBD1	TRBJ1-4	TGCGCCAGCAGCTTGGGGACAGGGGAGGAAAAACTGTTTTTT	CASSLGTGEEKLFF
TRBV11-2	-	-	TRBJ1-2	TGTGCCACCGCCCCCAGTAACTATGGCTACACCTTC	CATAPSNYGYTF